Listed below are T cell receptor beta chains from one sample, sequenced in a study of T cell repertoires in cytomegalovirus infection. What these receptors recognize is not known. TCRdb fed the reads into MiXCR, producing one record per CDR3 protein. The sample holds about 920,000 distinct CDR3 sequences; 30% to 40% are singletons and the top ten take 13%. The sequences come from cultured CD8+ T cells from PBMCs, collected from culture after CMV antigen stimulation. The receptor source for this set is a human donor in good health (CMV status not recorded). Some clones in this sample may be carry-over from other donors' samples. CDR3s include the opening cysteine and the closing phenylalanine or tryptophan.

j_gene	v_gene	CDR3aa
TRBJ1-5	TRBV6-8	CASRPGTGGDGQPQHF
TRBJ1-6	TRBV27	CASSSQGAGSPLHF
TRBJ2-1	TRBV10-3	CAISESVGSYNEQFF
TRBJ2-5	TRBV15	CATSRMGLEETQYF
TRBJ2-1	TRBV9	CASSGGTTRSYNEQFF
TRBJ2-1	TRBV9	CASSVRAGLGEQFF
TRBJ1-1	TRBV14	CASAGAGTEAFF
TRBJ2-1	TRBV19	CATLEGGDEQFF
TRBJ1-1	TRBV9	CASSTTASGTEAFF
TRBJ2-7	TRBV19	CASSPGGAGPYEQYF
TRBJ2-1	TRBV7-6	CASSLISGGDEQFF
TRBJ1-5	TRBV27	CASRLGGGGSNQPQHF
TRBJ2-6	TRBV12-3/TRBV12-4	CASSLKGLISGANVLTF
TRBJ2-1	TRBV5-5	CASSFLRGPNEQFF
TRBJ2-1	TRBV7-9	CASSLLEGTWEEQFF
TRBJ1-2	TRBV2	CASSERPVKRTNYGYTF
TRBJ2-5	TRBV14	CASSLRWGSGETQYF
TRBJ2-7	TRBV27	CASSLDSMKEQYF
TRBJ2-1	TRBV27	CASSLRWGKERYNEQFF
TRBJ2-3	TRBV4-3	CASSHLFKGAVSTDTQYF
TRBJ2-5	TRBV12-3/TRBV12-4	CASSPRGGQETQYF
TRBJ1-4	TRBV7-8	CASSLGAGTGEAPNEKLFF
TRBJ2-1	TRBV27	CASSLGTTPWGEQFF
TRBJ1-6	TRBV4-3	CASSQETGLSPLHF
TRBJ2-1	TRBV7-6	CASSFSGEGDSYNEQFF
TRBJ1-1	TRBV6-2/TRBV6-3	CASSPSIGLTEAFF
TRBJ2-5	TRBV7-6	CASSLSAGSGETQYF
TRBJ2-1	TRBV7-8	CASSWTGGYNEQFF
TRBJ1-4	TRBV6-1	CAGTSHGSRGEGEKLFF
TRBJ2-1	TRBV6-4	CASSPTGGALNEQFF
TRBJ2-7	TRBV4-1	CASSQDRDRSNSYEQYF
TRBJ1-1	TRBV13	CASSGQQGRLNTEASF
TRBJ2-5	TRBV12-3/TRBV12-4	CASSPYLGEETQYF
TRBJ2-7	TRBV12-3/TRBV12-4	CASSKQGNYEQYF
TRBJ2-2	TRBV5-1	CASSLDPDRKAYTGELFF
TRBJ1-1	TRBV5-4	CASRDWQGRNTEAFF
TRBJ1-1	TRBV19	CASKGSGPAEAFF
TRBJ1-1	TRBV12-3/TRBV12-4	CASSSLGEAFF
TRBJ2-3	TRBV24-1	CATSDHTRGTDTQYF
TRBJ2-6	TRBV7-9	CASSPGQGYGANVLTF
TRBJ2-7	TRBV14	CASSQAAQGASEQYF
TRBJ1-2	TRBV11-3	CASSLEPRRGYGYTF
TRBJ1-4	TRBV9	CASTPEGATNEKLFF
TRBJ2-3	TRBV6-5	CASSYSRGAGDTQYF
TRBJ2-7	TRBV7-9	CASSPDRGRNEQYF
TRBJ2-5	TRBV6-1	CASSLVGTDQETQYF
TRBJ2-7	TRBV5-1	CASSQRLQTQTGPYEQYF
TRBJ1-5	TRBV5-4	CASRRRAQHF
TRBJ1-1	TRBV7-8	CASSLASGNTEAFF
TRBJ1-3	TRBV7-9	CASSPGSGISGNTIYF
TRBJ1-2	TRBV4-2	CASSQENRASFLYGYTF
TRBJ2-2	TRBV7-8	CASSRPDRGPTNTGELFF
TRBJ1-2	TRBV7-8	CASSHTSNIGYTF
TRBJ2-5	TRBV12-5	CASGFTSDSTLGTQYF
TRBJ1-3	TRBV7-2	CASSFSDRSGNTIYF
TRBJ2-3	TRBV19	CASSWPADTQYF